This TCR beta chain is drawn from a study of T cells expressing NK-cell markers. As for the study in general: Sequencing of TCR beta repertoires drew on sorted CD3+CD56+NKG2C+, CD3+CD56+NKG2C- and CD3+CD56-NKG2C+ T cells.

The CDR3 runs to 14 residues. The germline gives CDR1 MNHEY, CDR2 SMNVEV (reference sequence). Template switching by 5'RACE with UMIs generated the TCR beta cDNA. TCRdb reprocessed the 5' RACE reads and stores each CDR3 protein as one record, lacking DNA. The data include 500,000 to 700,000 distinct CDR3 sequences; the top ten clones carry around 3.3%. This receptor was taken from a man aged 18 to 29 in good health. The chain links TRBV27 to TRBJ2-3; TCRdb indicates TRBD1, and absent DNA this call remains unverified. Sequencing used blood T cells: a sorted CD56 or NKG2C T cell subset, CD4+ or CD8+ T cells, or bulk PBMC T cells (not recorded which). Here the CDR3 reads CASSFGSRGDTQYF.